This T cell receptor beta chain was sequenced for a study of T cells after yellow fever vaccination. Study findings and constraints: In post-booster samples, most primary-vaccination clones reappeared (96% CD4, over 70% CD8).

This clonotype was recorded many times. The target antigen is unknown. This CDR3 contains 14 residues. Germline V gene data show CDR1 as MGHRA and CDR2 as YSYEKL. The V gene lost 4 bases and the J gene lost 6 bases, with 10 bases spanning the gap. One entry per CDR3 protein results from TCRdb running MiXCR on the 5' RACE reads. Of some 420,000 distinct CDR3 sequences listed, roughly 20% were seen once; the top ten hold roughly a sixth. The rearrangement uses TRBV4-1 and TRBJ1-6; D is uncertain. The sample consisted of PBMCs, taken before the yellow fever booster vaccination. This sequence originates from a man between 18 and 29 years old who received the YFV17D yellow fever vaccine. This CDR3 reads CASSLQASNSPLHF. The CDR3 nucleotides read TGCGCCAGCAGCCTTCAGGCTTCTAATTCACCCCTCCACTTT.